These 15 T cell receptor beta chains were sequenced from one sample in a study of blood T cell repertoires in COVID-19. Assay used: immunoSEQ multiplex PCR; TCRdb lists only in-frame clones, some missing. The table includes 250,000 or so clones, about 90% detected once. The sequencing input was peripheral blood. These receptors were taken from a woman in her sixties or seventies with acute or convalescent COVID-19.

This rearrangement joins TRBV4-1 to TRBJ2-2, with D possibly being TRBD1 (6 bases). From germline, CDR1 is MGHRA and CDR2 YSYEKL. The CDR3 runs to 15 residues. Trimming took off 2 bases at V and 5 bases at J, with 12 bases between the two ends. CDR3 sequence reads: CASSQRTQGTGELFF. The CDR3 DNA is TGCGCCAGCAGCCAAAGGACCCAGGGGACCGGGGAGCTGTTTTTT.

This clone came up a few times. This chain links TRBV11-1 with TRBJ1-1; 7 bases are shared with TRBD1. The CDR3 runs to 12 residues. The germline gives CDR1 SGHAT, CDR2 FQDESV (reference sequence). V dropped 6 bases and J dropped 11; count of bases not matched to a gene: 9. The DNA for the CDR3 is TGTGCCAGCAGTTTTAGGGGGCTCGCTGCTTTCTTT. Residues: CASSFRGLAAFF.

This chain uses TRBV28 with TRBJ2-5; the match to TRBD2 covers 11 bases. Germline values: CDR1 MDHEN, CDR2 SYDVKM. The CDR3 loop spans 16 amino acids. The V and J ends lost 4 bases and 4 bases, in that order; junction bases with no gene match: 8. CDR3 loop: CASSSPGTSGRETQYF. CDR3 coding DNA: TGTGCCAGCAGTTCACCCGGGACTAGCGGTCGAGAGACCCAGTACTTC.

This rearrangement joins TRBV5-1 to TRBJ1-4, with TRBD1 matching over 8 bases. CDR3 length: 16 amino acids. V trimming: 0 bases; J trimming: 8 bases; junction bases outside the gene matches: 9. Germline V lookup: CDR1 SGHRS, CDR2 YFSETQ. The CDR3 loop is CASSLGGTGREEKLFF. CDR3 in DNA: TGCGCCAGCAGCTTGGGTGGGACAGGACGCGAAGAAAAACTGTTTTTT.

The CDR3 here is CASSRTGYQETQYF. In DNA, the CDR3 is TGTGCCAGCAGCCGTACAGGGTACCAAGAGACCCAGTACTTC. This sequence joins TRBV6-5 and TRBJ2-5; weak D call: TRBD1 (6 bases). Trimming pared 6 bases from V and 0 bases from J, leaving 11 bases between. Germline-derived CDR1 and CDR2 are MNHEY and SVGAGI. The CDR3 is 14 amino acids.

This chain connects TRBV4-3 to TRBJ2-7; D gene unclear. The V gene's germline CDR1 is LGHNA and CDR2 YSLEER. Trimming took off 0 bases at V and 4 bases at J, with 7 bases between the two ends. The CDR3 sequence is 13 residues long. CDR3 bases: TGCGCCAGCAGCCAAGACGCCAGGTACGAGCAGTACTTC. Amino acids: CASSQDARYEQYF.

The CDR3 DNA reads as TGTGCCAGCAGGGAGAAGTTCACCTACGAGCAGTACTTC. It is translated as CASREKFTYEQYF. V gene TRBV28 combines with J gene TRBJ2-7; D remains unclear. This CDR3 has 13 amino acids. Per the germline V gene, CDR1 is MDHEN and CDR2 is SYDVKM. The ends were cut back, 6 bases at V and 2 bases at J, with 11 bases in the middle.

This chain joins TRBV21-1 and TRBJ1-4. TRBV21-1 corresponds to a pseudogene. The CDR3 length is 15 residues. The CDR3 DNA is TGTGCCAGCAGCAAGACAACGGGAGCTAATGAAAAACTGTTTTTT. This codes for CASSKTTGANEKLFF.

V is TRBV2 and J is TRBJ1-1; no clear D. The CDR3 length is 14 residues. V was pared by 5 bases and J by 8 bases, with 18 bases between. Germline-derived CDR1 and CDR2 are SNHLY and FYNNEI. CDR3 sequence: CASSSPGSVVEAFF. CDR3 coding DNA: TGTGCCAGCAGTTCCCCCGGTTCGGTGGTAGAAGCTTTCTTT.

The chain joins TRBV3-1 (or the pseudogene TRBV3-2) to TRBJ2-7; 10 bases fit TRBD2. The CDR3 runs to 15 residues. From germline, CDR1 is LGHDT and CDR2 YNNKEL (reference sequence). Trimming removed 4 bases from V and 5 bases from J; junction bases left unmatched: 8. CDR3 nucleotides: TGTGCCAGCAGCCTTAAGCGGGGGGGCGTAAACGAGCAGTACTTC. Protein product: CASSLKRGGVNEQYF.

The rearrangement joins TRBV2 to TRBJ1-5; unclear D gene. The CDR3 runs to 13 residues. Germline V CDR1 and CDR2: SNHLY, FYNNEI. Trimming left V 5 bases short and J 3 bases short, with 8 bases between. CDR3: CASSLSSNQPQHF. The CDR3 DNA reads as TGTGCCAGCAGTCTCTCCTCCAATCAGCCCCAGCATTTT.

The V gene is TRBV13, the J gene TRBJ1-6; TRBD1 might be the D (5 bases). Germline loops: CDR1 PRHDT, CDR2 FYEKMQ (reference sequence). The CDR3 is made up of 17 amino acids. The V gene lost 0 bases and the J gene lost 9 bases, with 18 bases spanning the gap. The CDR3 reads CASSLGWGPQRGSPLHF. For the CDR3, the DNA is TGTGCCAGCAGCTTAGGCTGGGGTCCCCAAAGGGGTTCACCCCTCCACTTT.

The chain links TRBV12-5 to TRBJ2-4; the match to TRBD2 covers 9 bases. Germline values: CDR1 LGHNT, CDR2 FRNRAP. Trimming at V came to 1 base and at J to 6 bases, leaving 10 bases not matched to a gene. This CDR3 has 17 residues. In DNA, the CDR3 is TGTGCTAGTGGTTTGGATCAGCGGGGGGCCAGGACAAACATTCAGTACTTC. Protein product: CASGLDQRGARTNIQYF. The complete variable domain, with remaining parts taken from reference TRBV12-5 and TRBJ2-4, reads DARVTQTPRHKVTEMGQEVTMRCQPILGHNTVFWYRQTMMQGLELLAYFRNRAPLDDSGMPKDRFSAEMPDATLATLKIQPSEPRDSAVYFCASGLDQRGARTNIQYFGAGTRLSVL.

This chain links TRBV28 with TRBJ2-1; no clear D gene. CDR3 size: 13 residues. Trimming left V 8 bases short and J 0 bases short, with 8 bases between. Germline values: CDR1 MDHEN, CDR2 SYDVKM. CDR3 in amino acids: CASAESSYNEQFF. CDR3 DNA sequence: TGTGCCAGCGCGGAGAGCTCCTACAATGAGCAGTTCTTC.

The rearrangement uses TRBV30 and TRBJ2-5; D ambiguous. Germline V gene sequence: CDR1 GTSNPN, CDR2 SVGIG (reference sequence). CDR3 length: 12 residues. Trimming pared 1 base from V and 5 bases from J, leaving 8 bases between. CDR3 sequence reads: CAWSALGETQYF. CDR3 DNA: TGTGCCTGGAGTGCCCTCGGGGAGACCCAGTACTTC.